The 20 T cell receptor beta chains listed next were all sequenced from one sample in a study of post-analysis software for immune sequencing data (dated by TCRdb to between 2014 and 2016). General conclusions and limits of the study: About five TRBV segments, including TRBV5-6, TRBV5-1 and TRBV20-1, were significantly more frequent in patients than controls.

Libraries were prepared through PCR. The instrument given in TCRdb is Illumina HiSeq 2500. To reduce PCR and sequencing biases, unique molecular identifiers were incorporated into the TCR beta cDNA libraries. In-frame beta chains were kept once TCRdb had trimmed the public reads at Q25 with fastp and called clones with MiXCR. Each CDR3 protein appears once, grouped with its most common genes and DNA. The sample table records around 770,000 distinct CDR3 sequences; 40% to 55% of these occur just once. The ten top clones hold over 4.5% of the sample. The antigens these receptors bind are not known. What was sequenced was blood. The receptors originated from a girl under 18 with multiple sclerosis.

The rearrangement joins TRBV7-9 to TRBJ2-5; a possible D gene is TRBD2 (6 bases). V was cut by 4 bases and J by 1 base, with 25 bases left in between. The CDR3 contains 19 residues. Germline V gene data show CDR1 as SEHNR and CDR2 as FQNEAQ (reference sequence). This CDR3 reads CASSSGASRDLLAQETQYF. The CDR3 DNA follows: TGTGCCAGCAGCTCCGGGGCCAGCCGAGACCTACTAGCCCAAGAGACCCAGTACTTC. The variable domain in full, with the rest retrieved from reference TRBV7-9 and TRBJ2-5, is DTGVSQNPRHKITKRGQNVTFRCDPISEHNRLYWYRQTLGQGPEFLTYFQNEAQLEKSRLLSDRFSAERPKGSFSTLEIQRTEQGDSAMYLCASSSGASRDLLAQETQYFGPGTRLLVL.

This chain uses TRBV6-2 or TRBV6-3 with TRBJ2-1; 12 bases map to TRBD2. CDR1 MNHEY and CDR2 SVGEGT come from the germline V gene. The V segment lost 5 bases and the J segment 7 bases; nucleotides outside the gene matches: 6. The CDR3 covers 15 residues. This CDR3 is CASSNLAGGRNEQFF. The CDR3 coding sequence is TGTGCCAGCAGTAACCTAGCGGGAGGGCGGAATGAGCAGTTCTTC.

This clonotype turned up a few times. The chain couples TRBV20-1 to TRBJ2-7; 7 nucleotides agree with TRBD2. The germline V gene encodes CDR1 DFQATT and CDR2 SNEGSKA (reference sequence). The CDR3 is made up of 14 amino acids. Germline trimming cut 6 bases from V and 2 bases from J; bases unmatched to any gene: 10. This CDR3 reads CSASKGTTPYEQYF. In nucleotides, the CDR3 is TGCAGTGCCAGTAAAGGGACTACCCCCTACGAGCAGTACTTC.

CDR3 DNA: TGCGCCAGCAGCTCCGTTACGGGACTAGCGGTACAAGAGACCCAGTACTTC. It is translated as CASSSVTGLAVQETQYF. This sequence joins TRBV5-1 and TRBJ2-5; TRBD2 aligns across 11 bases. Germline CDR1 SGHRS, CDR2 YFSETQ. The V and J ends lost 3 bases and 2 bases, in that order; junction bases with no gene match: 9. The CDR3 loop spans 17 amino acids.

This sequence joins TRBV11-1 and TRBJ1-6; D not resolved. Germline V CDR1 and CDR2: SGHAT, FQDESV (reference sequence). V dropped 5 bases and J dropped 10 bases, with 12 bases sitting between them. The CDR3 sequence is 13 residues long. The DNA for the CDR3 is TGTGCCAGCAGCGGCGGGAAGACGTCACCCCTCCACTTT. Its protein product is CASSGGKTSPLHF.

This clonotype has more than one count but fewer than ten. V is TRBV7-7 and J is TRBJ2-5; 8 bases line up with TRBD2. The CDR3 spans 14 residues. Germline-derived CDR1 and CDR2 are SSHAT and FNYEAQ (reference sequence). The DNA of the CDR3 is TGTGCTAGCGGCGCGGCGGGAGGCCAAGAGACCCAGTACTTC. It yields the protein CASGAAGGQETQYF.

Points on this clonotype: A junction end diverges from the germline sequence, so it may reflect a read error. V and J are TRBV12-5 and TRBJ2-7, with D perhaps TRBD1 or TRBD2 (6 bases each). This CDR3 region has 14 residues. Germline CDR1 reads LGHNT; CDR2 reads FRNRAP. CDR3 DNA: TGTGCTAGTGGACGGGACACCTCTTGGGGGGAGCGGTACTTC. It codes for CASGRDTSWGERYF.

This chain uses TRBV20-1 with TRBJ2-7; TRBD1 matches 8 bases. V was pared by 1 base and J by 2 bases, with 10 bases of the junction left unmatched. Germline loops: CDR1 DFQATT, CDR2 SNEGSKA (reference sequence). The CDR3 runs to 16 residues. The CDR3: CSARATGVGLTYEQYF. CDR3 DNA: TGCAGTGCTAGAGCGACAGGGGTAGGATTGACCTACGAGCAGTACTTC.

The chain has TRBV7-2 and TRBJ2-7; D tentatively fits TRBD1 or TRBD2 (6 bases each). Germline assignment: CDR1 SGHTA and CDR2 FQGNSA. There are 19 residues in the CDR3. Trimming removed 0 bases from V and 4 bases from J, with 25 bases in between. CDR3 in DNA: TGTGCCAGCAGCTTAGCTTGGGGGGCAGCTCCCAGGACCTCGTACGAGCAGTACTTC. The encoded protein is CASSLAWGAAPRTSYEQYF.

This chain links TRBV9 with TRBJ2-5; D is uncertain. Per germline, CDR1 SGDLS and CDR2 YYNGEE. Trimming took 3 bases from V and 4 from J, leaving 7 bases between them. The CDR3 extends over 12 amino acids. CDR3 protein: CASSDVTETQYF. As DNA, the CDR3 is TGTGCCAGCAGCGACGTGACAGAGACCCAGTACTTC.

This clonotype occurred a few times. The chain joins TRBV7-2 to TRBJ1-6; D is unclear. The germline V gene has CDR1 SGHTA and CDR2 FQGNSA. The CDR3 contains 13 residues. With 2 bases removed from V and 8 bases from J, the gap between germline ends came to 7 bases. In nucleotides, the CDR3 is TGTGCCAGCAGCTTATATAGGGATTCACCCCTCCACTTT. As protein: CASSLYRDSPLHF.

This clonotype came up a few times. J is TRBJ2-3 and V is TRBV7-9, with D unresolved. This CDR3 is 13 amino acids long. The germline V gene encodes CDR1 SEHNR and CDR2 FQNEAQ (reference sequence). Trimming took off 2 bases at V and 8 bases at J, with 11 bases between the two ends. The chain's CDR3 is CASSLTTLLTQYF. The DNA for the CDR3 is TGTGCCAGCAGCTTAACCACCCTTCTTACGCAGTATTTT.

This clonotype showed up just once. V and J are TRBV7-2 and TRBJ2-7; no firm D call. Germline-derived CDR1 and CDR2 are SGHTA and FQGNSA. The V end was cut by 3 bases, the J end by 1 base, with 10 bases between. This CDR3 has 14 residues. CDR3 amino acids: CASSFTDGSYEQYF. Here the CDR3 DNA reads TGTGCCAGCAGCTTTACGGACGGATCCTACGAGCAGTACTTC. The full variable domain, its missing parts supplied by reference TRBV7-2 and TRBJ2-7, is GAGVSQSPSNKVTEKGKDVELRCDPISGHTALYWYRQSLGQGLEFLIYFQGNSAPDKSGLPSDRFSAERTGGSVSTLTIQRTQQEDSAVYLCASSFTDGSYEQYFGPGTRLTVT.

The V and J genes are TRBV6-6 and TRBJ1-5; weak D call: TRBD1 (5 bases). The CDR3 has 14 residues. Trimming stripped 5 bases from V and 7 bases from J, with 15 bases between. Looked up from germline, CDR1 is MNHNY and CDR2 is SVGAGI (reference sequence). CDR3 sequence reads: CASSPAGIGQPQHF. The CDR3 coding sequence is TGTGCCAGCAGTCCAGCAGGGATAGGGCAGCCCCAGCATTTT.

The V and J genes are TRBV15 and TRBJ2-7; D gene ambiguous. Per germline, CDR1 LNHNV and CDR2 YYDKDF (reference sequence). The ends were cut back, 5 bases at V and 3 bases at J, with 11 bases in the middle. The CDR3 totals 13 residues. The CDR3 DNA reads as TGTGCCACCAGCCTCCTCTTGAGCTACGAGCAGTACTTC. Translated, it gives CATSLLLSYEQYF. Full variable domain (remainder filled in from reference TRBV15 and TRBJ2-7): DAMVIQNPRYQVTQFGKPVTLSCSQTLNHNVMYWYQQKSSQAPKLLFHYYDKDFNNEADTPDNFQSRRPNTSFCFLDIRSPGLGDTAMYLCATSLLLSYEQYFGPGTRLTVT.

The V gene is TRBV12-3 or TRBV12-4, the J gene TRBJ2-7; D is uncertain. V was clipped by 2 bases and J by 3 bases, with 8 bases between them. The CDR3 runs to 13 residues. The CDR3 sequence: CASSLTGHYEQYF. The CDR3 coding sequence is TGTGCCAGCAGTTTAACGGGTCACTACGAGCAGTACTTC.

This clonotype occurred a few times. The chain couples TRBV15 to TRBJ2-7, with 7 bases matching TRBD2. The CDR3 runs 14 residues. Per the germline V gene, CDR1 is LNHNV and CDR2 is YYDKDF (reference sequence). Losses at the gene ends were 6 bases for V and 7 bases for J; bases not matched to a gene: 12. This CDR3 is CATRKAARAGEQYF. The CDR3 DNA follows: TGTGCCACCAGGAAAGCGGCCCGAGCGGGGGAGCAGTACTTC.

As for this clonotype: One end of the junction does not line up with germline, which may come from a read error. This chain links TRBV11-2 with TRBJ2-6; D could derive from TRBD1 or TRBD2 (5 bases each). Germline V gene sequence: CDR1 SGHAT, CDR2 FQNNGV. The CDR3 totals 19 residues. DNA for the CDR3: TGTGCCGGCAGCTTAGTTTCGGGACCCACCGACTCTGGGGCCAACGTCCTGACTTTC. This sequence encodes CAGSLVSGPTDSGANVLTF.

The chain carries TRBV28 and TRBJ1-2; no reliable D call. Germline V lookup: CDR1 MDHEN, CDR2 SYDVKM. The CDR3 runs to 13 residues. Trimming took 1 base from V and 7 from J, leaving 10 bases between them. The CDR3 DNA is TGTGCCAGCAGTTTATCTGGGAATCTTGGCTACACCTTC. Translated: CASSLSGNLGYTF.

The chain uses TRBV28 and TRBJ2-1; D is possibly TRBD2 (6 bases). The CDR3 is 12 amino acids. Trimming took 3 bases from V and 15 from J, leaving 15 bases between them. From germline, CDR1 is MDHEN and CDR2 SYDVKM. This chain's CDR3 is CASSLSGGTGFF. Here the CDR3 DNA reads TGTGCCAGCAGTTTGAGTGGCGGGACTGGGTTCTTC.